This entry lists 9 T cell receptor beta chains sequenced from one sample in a study of tumor-infiltrating lymphocytes in primary liver carcinoma. cDNA specific to TCR beta was made from about 0.45 ug of total RNA, with a constant-region primer employed for priming. A slightly modified ARM-PCR protocol with three nested multiplex PCR rounds produced these TCR beta libraries. Each of the first two PCR rounds ran nine to ten cycles with TRBV1-TRBV30 forward and C-beta reverse primers. TCRdb analysed the multiplex PCR reads with MiXCR anew, one entry per CDR3 protein. The table includes approximately 300,000 distinct CDR3 sequences, 65% detected once. Germline DNA was also extracted, and blood RNA was taken from unsorted whole blood. Specimen: peripheral blood. The receptors originated from a man aged 35 to 55 with primary liver carcinoma and hepatitis B virus infection.

The J gene is TRBJ2-2, the V gene TRBV7-9, with 9 bases that match TRBD1. Germline values: CDR1 SEHNR, CDR2 FQNEAQ (reference sequence). V lost 3 bases, J lost 4 bases, and 3 bases stayed unmatched. The CDR3 contains 15 residues. DNA for the CDR3: TGTGCCAGCAGCTTCCTGGACAGGGGCACCGGGGAGCTGTTTTTT. Its translation is CASSFLDRGTGELFF.

In the case of this clonotype: A read error is possible here, since a much larger clone lies one base away. The chain employs TRBV11-2 and TRBJ1-2; 9 nucleotides match TRBD1. The germline V gene has CDR1 SGHAT and CDR2 FQNNGV. This CDR3 has 17 residues. The CDR3 loop is CANSEDNTGTGIYGYTF. CDR3 in DNA: TGTGCCAACAGCGAAGATAACACCGGGACAGGGATCTATGGCTACACCTTC.

CDR3 region: CSAPLYPGTSANNEQFF. The CDR3 DNA follows: TGCAGTGCGCCCCTCTACCCCGGGACTAGCGCTAACAATGAGCAGTTCTTC. The chain recombines TRBV20-1 with TRBJ2-1; 10 bases match TRBD2. Trimming took 6 bases from V and 5 from J; bases not matched to a gene: 16. The germline CDR1 and CDR2 sequences are DFQATT and SNEGSKA (reference sequence). The CDR3 consists of 17 residues.

The gene calls are TRBV11-3 and TRBJ2-1; D is ambiguous. The germline CDR1 and CDR2 sequences are SGHNT and YENEEA. The V end was cut by 6 bases, the J end by 3 bases, with 15 bases between. The CDR3 has 15 residues. The CDR3, as DNA: TGTGCCAGCAGTCCAACTAACGGAAGCTACAATGAGCAGTTCTTC. Translated: CASSPTNGSYNEQFF.

This clonotype was counted many times. J is TRBJ2-7 and V is TRBV10-3, with D possibly matching TRBD1 (5 bases). Per germline, CDR1 ENHRY and CDR2 SYGVKD. V shed 10 bases and J shed 5 bases, with 12 bases lying between them. This CDR3 region has 11 residues. CDR3 loop: CATGVGDEQYF. CDR3 DNA: TGTGCCACTGGCGTAGGGGACGAGCAGTACTTC.

This clonotype was counted between two and nine times. CDR3 nucleotide sequence: TGTGCCAGCAGTCCCGTCCGGACAGGGATAAGCAATGAGCAGTTCTTC. Amino acid sequence: CASSPVRTGISNEQFF. The gene calls are TRBV28 and TRBJ2-1; 8 bases line up with TRBD1. The CDR3 has 16 residues. Trimming cost V 5 bases and J 6 bases; bases outside gene matches: 12. The germline gives CDR1 MDHEN, CDR2 SYDVKM.

This clonotype appeared once. The junction shows a germline mismatch at one end, possibly a read error. The V gene is TRBV5-5, the J gene TRBJ2-1, with a weak D call TRBD2 (5 bases). CDR3 length: 15 amino acids. Germline assignment: CDR1 SGHKS and CDR2 YYEKEE (reference sequence). As DNA, the CDR3 is TGTGCCAGCAGCTTGTCAGCGGCCCCCTACAATGAGCACTTCTTC. This sequence encodes CASSLSAAPYNEHFF.

As regards this clonotype: A much larger clone differs from this one at a single base, so this may be a read error. The J gene is TRBJ2-1, the V gene TRBV12-3 or TRBV12-4, with 9 bases lining up with TRBD1. The CDR3 extends over 14 amino acids. In DNA, the CDR3 is TGTGTCAGCACCTTGACAGGGGGGAGGTATGAGCAGTTCTTC. The encoded protein is CVSTLTGGRYEQFF.

To note about this clonotype: This clone may be a read error of a much larger clone one base away. The V call is TRBV5-5, the J call TRBJ1-1; a possible D gene is TRBD1 (5 bases). The CDR3 totals 15 residues. V lost 0 bases to trimming and J lost 4 bases, with 13 bases between them. Germline-derived CDR1 and CDR2 are SGHKS and YYEKEE (reference sequence). This CDR3 reads CASSLVWGRGTEAFF. CDR3 coding DNA: TGTGCCAGCAGCTTGGTGTGGGGAAGGGGCACTGAAGCTTTCTTT. The entire variable domain, with the rest obtained from reference TRBV5-5 and TRBJ1-1, is as follows: DAGVTQSPTHLIKTRGQQVTLRCSPISGHKSVSWYQQVLGQGPQFIFQYYEKEERGRGNFPDRFSARQFPNYSSELNVNALLLGDSALYLCASSLVWGRGTEAFFGQGTRLTVV.